The 11 T cell receptor beta chains below all came from one sample that was sequenced in a study of neurological immune-mediated disorders. TCRdb used MiXCR to reprocess the 5' RACE reads, holding one entry per CDR3 protein. The sample has roughly 100,000 distinct CDR3 sequences, approximately 11% seen once. Time point in this sample: longitudinal time-point 3. Material: PBMCs. The receptors stem from a female donor with HTLV-1-associated myelopathy (HAM/TSP).

This clonotype has a count of ten or more. The V call is TRBV20-1, the J call TRBJ2-7; perhaps TRBD2 as D (5 bases). Germline CDR1 DFQATT, CDR2 SNEGSKA (reference sequence). The CDR3 has 14 residues. Trimming took off 6 bases at V and 4 bases at J, with 19 bases between the two ends. CDR3 region: CSALRAGLSYEQYF. CDR3 bases: TGCAGTGCCCTAAGGGCGGGCCTTTCTTACGAGCAGTACTTC.

This clonotype has at least ten counts. The chain has TRBV7-9 and TRBJ2-2, with unresolved D. This CDR3 comprises 14 residues. V was cut by 5 bases and J by 0 bases, with 7 bases left in between. The germline V gene has CDR1 SEHNR and CDR2 FQNEAQ (reference sequence). The CDR3 DNA reads TGTGCCAGCAGCCCCGGACCGAACACCGGGGAGCTGTTTTTT. It yields the protein CASSPGPNTGELFF.

The table lists this clonotype with many counts. The CDR3 is CASLRTNEKLFF. The DNA for the CDR3 is TGTGCCAGCCTACGGACTAATGAAAAACTGTTTTTT. The chain links TRBV27 to TRBJ1-4, with D unclear. Germline loops: CDR1 MNHEY, CDR2 SMNVEV (reference sequence). The V gene lost 8 bases and the J gene lost 2 bases, with 6 bases spanning the gap. The CDR3 is 12 residues long.

Many counts were recorded for this clonotype. The rearrangement joins TRBV5-1 to TRBJ2-1, with a tentative D call TRBD1 (6 bases). The CDR3 has 14 amino acids. Germline values: CDR1 SGHRS, CDR2 YFSETQ. Trimming took 4 bases from V and 3 from J, leaving 11 bases between them. The CDR3 DNA reads TGCGCCAGCAGCAGAGAAGGGGGCTACAATGAGCAGTTCTTC. Its protein product is CASSREGGYNEQFF. The whole variable domain, remainder taken from reference TRBV5-1 and TRBJ2-1, is KAGVTQTPRYLIKTRGQQVTLSCSPISGHRSVSWYQQTPGQGLQFLFEYFSETQRNKGNFPGRFSGRQFSNSRSEMNVSTLELGDSALYLCASSREGGYNEQFFGPGTRLTVL.

CDR3 in amino acids: CASSVQYGGKNIQYF. The CDR3 coding sequence is TGTGCCAGCAGCGTTCAATATGGAGGCAAAAACATTCAGTACTTC. The chain employs TRBV9 and TRBJ2-4, with D maybe TRBD2 (5 bases). Germline assignment: CDR1 SGDLS and CDR2 YYNGEE. V was clipped by 2 bases and J by 3 bases, with 12 bases between them. This CDR3 is built from 15 residues.

This clonotype was seen repeatedly, ten times or more. The V and J genes are TRBV5-1 and TRBJ1-3, with D hard to call. V lost 0 bases to trimming and J lost 1 base, with 5 bases between them. Germline lookup yields CDR1 SGHRS and CDR2 YFSETQ. The CDR3 has 14 residues. The CDR3 DNA reads as TGCGCCAGCAGCTTGGAGAGTTCTGGAAACACCATATATTTT. Translating gives CASSLESSGNTIYF.

This clonotype was observed many times. The chain links TRBV10-3 to TRBJ2-3, with 8 bases identical to TRBD2. Germline V gives CDR1 ENHRY, CDR2 SYGVKD. The CDR3 has 15 residues. The trim removed 7 bases at V and 1 base at J, leaving 7 bases unmatched. The CDR3 region is CAIKGGSGGTDTQYF. CDR3 in DNA: TGTGCCATCAAGGGCGGTAGCGGGGGCACAGATACGCAGTATTTT.

The table lists this clonotype with many counts. This rearrangement joins TRBV5-1 to TRBJ2-3; D unclear. This CDR3 contains 12 residues. Between the trimmed V and J ends, which lost 7 bases and 4 bases, there was a span of 10 bases. Germline CDR1 reads SGHRS; CDR2 reads YFSETQ. CDR3 sequence reads: CASAVSADTQYF. In DNA, the CDR3 is TGCGCCAGCGCCGTGAGTGCAGATACGCAGTATTTT.

This clonotype has at least ten counts. The rearrangement links TRBV5-1 to TRBJ1-3; tentative D call: TRBD1 (5 bases). CDR3 length: 16 residues. The germline CDR1 and CDR2 sequences are SGHRS and YFSETQ. V lost 4 bases, J lost 0 bases, and 14 bases lay in between. CDR3 nucleotide sequence: TGCGCCAGCAGCCCCCACGTGGGGCCCTCTGGAAACACCATATATTTT. Amino acids: CASSPHVGPSGNTIYF.

In this sample, this clonotype turned up many times. The chain uses TRBV6-1 and TRBJ1-3, with D uncertain. Trimming took 4 bases from V and 0 from J, leaving 7 bases between them. This CDR3 region has 14 residues. In germline, CDR1 is MNHNS, CDR2 SASEGT. This CDR3 reads CASSAGLSGNTIYF. The CDR3 DNA is TGTGCCAGCAGTGCGGGCCTCTCTGGAAACACCATATATTTT.

J is TRBJ1-1 and V is TRBV7-9; the D is unclear. This CDR3 is 15 amino acids long. Trimming removed 1 base at V and 4 bases at J, with 13 bases between. Germline V gene data show CDR1 as SEHNR and CDR2 as FQNEAQ (reference sequence). CDR3 coding DNA: TGTGCCAGCAGCTTAGTTACGGGGTTGAGCACTGAAGCTTTCTTT. Protein: CASSLVTGLSTEAFF.